This T cell receptor beta chain was captured by sequencing in a study of T cells after yellow fever vaccination (dated by TCRdb to between 2017 and 2020). Regarding the research as a whole: Libraries from fractions with low cell numbers were prepared with the SMART-Seq v4 Ultra Low Input RNA kit. Blood was drawn at multiple timepoints before and after primary and secondary immunization, with bulk PBMC replicates and cell subsets isolated. Two healthy male donors, one aged 18 to 29 and one aged 30 to 39 years, were included in the cohort. Bulk TCR alpha and beta repertoires were sequenced longitudinally to track T-cell clones before and after primary and booster YFV17D yellow fever vaccination. Results and caveats for the whole study, not just this receptor: A small share of clonotypes occurred in both CD4 and CD8 compartments, likely arising from convergent recombination. Because abundant contaminating clonotypes from the bulk population could be contained in FACS-sorted repertoires, computational filtering was required. Most clones expanded after primary vaccination were re-detected after the booster (just under 97% of CD4 and around 88% of CD8), suggesting broad memory maintenance. The study included only two donors, which limits how far the findings can be generalized. The secondary T-cell response was weaker than the primary response but faster, peaking on day 5 instead of day 15.

This clonotype appeared a few times. Its antigen is unknown. Base qualities are missing; no much larger clone stands one base away. This sample's treatment or condition label indicates: live attenuated yellow fever vaccine strain. PBMCs were isolated from peripheral blood using a standard Ficoll-Paque protocol. Dynabeads CD4 and CD8 positive selection kits were used to isolate the CD4 and CD8 T-cell fractions. TriZol was used to extract RNA from bulk PBMCs, CD4 and CD8 fractions, and dextramer-positive and dextramer-negative fractions. Sequencing relied on an Illumina NovaSeq 6000. TCR cDNA was made using 5'RACE template switching, a step that added a universal primer site and unique molecular identifiers. cDNA synthesis was primed from both the TCR alpha and TCR beta constant segments. Two PCR steps were used to amplify libraries, with sample barcodes and sequencing adapters being added in the second step. Libraries were sequenced on Illumina HiSeq 2500 (2x100 bp) or NovaSeq (2x150 bp). The authors' analysis ran thus. Demultiplexing of reads and collapsing into UMI consensus sequences were performed with MIGEC, and V(D)J alignment was carried out with MiXCR. Clonotypes responding to the vaccine were identified with edgeR on replicate PBMC samples, with the criteria of FDR below 0.01 and a log2 fold change above 5 up to day 15. Each bulk clonotype received a CD4 or CD8 identity based on whether the sequenced CD4 or CD8 repertoire contained that clonotype at higher abundance. The public sequencing data were trimmed at Q25 with fastp and processed into clonotypes with MiXCR by TCRdb, which kept only in-frame beta chains. Each entry is one CDR3 protein sequence, shown with its most common DNA and genes. TCRdb's processing, not the study's, gives the V and J calls here. Counted in this sample were some 200,000 distinct CDR3 sequences; approximately 3.2% of them appeared once. Roughly 3% of the sample goes to the ten largest clones.

The CDR3 runs 13 residues from the cysteine to the phenylalanine. The kept DNA is CDR3 alone, 39 bases in frame from the first base. Trimmed from V: 8 bases; trimmed from J: 2 bases; junction bases lacking a gene match: 3. In the germline V gene, CDR1 corresponds to MNHEY and CDR2 to SVGAGI. Sequenced material: CD4+ T cells sorted from PBMCs, taken 10 days after the yellow fever booster vaccination. The V and J segments used are TRBV6-5 and TRBJ1-5; TRBD1 agrees with 7 junctional bases. The clonotype originates from a man younger than 35 who received the YFV17D yellow fever vaccine. The DNA is as follows: TGTGCCAGCGGGGGACAGCGCAATCAGCCCCAGCATTTT. This translates into CASGGQRNQPQHF.